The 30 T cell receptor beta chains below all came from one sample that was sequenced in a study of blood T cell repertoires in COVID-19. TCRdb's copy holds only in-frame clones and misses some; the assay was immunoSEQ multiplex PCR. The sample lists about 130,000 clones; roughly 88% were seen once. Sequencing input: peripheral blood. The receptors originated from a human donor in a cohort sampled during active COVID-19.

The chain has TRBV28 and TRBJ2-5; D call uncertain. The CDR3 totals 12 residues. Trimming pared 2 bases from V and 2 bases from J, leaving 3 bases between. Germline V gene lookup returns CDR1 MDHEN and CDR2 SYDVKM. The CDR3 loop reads CASSLQQETQYF. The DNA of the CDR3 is TGTGCCAGCAGTTTACAGCAAGAGACCCAGTACTTC. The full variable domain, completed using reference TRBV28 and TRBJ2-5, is DVKVTQSSRYLVKRTGEKVFLECVQDMDHENMFWYRQDPGLGLRLIYFSYDVKMKEKGDIPEGYSVSREKKERFSLILESASTNQTSMYLCASSLQQETQYFGPGTRLLVL.

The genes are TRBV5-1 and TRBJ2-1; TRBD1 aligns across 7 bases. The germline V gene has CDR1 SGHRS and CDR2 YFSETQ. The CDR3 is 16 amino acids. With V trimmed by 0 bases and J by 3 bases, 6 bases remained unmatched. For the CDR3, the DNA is TGCGCCAGCAGCTTGGTCGGACAGGTCGGCTACAATGAGCAGTTCTTC. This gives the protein CASSLVGQVGYNEQFF.

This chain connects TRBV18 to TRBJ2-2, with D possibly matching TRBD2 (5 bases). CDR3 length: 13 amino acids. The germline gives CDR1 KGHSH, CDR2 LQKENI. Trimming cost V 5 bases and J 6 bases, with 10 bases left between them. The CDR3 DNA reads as TGTGCCAGCTCATCTACTAGATCCGGGGAGCTGTTTTTT. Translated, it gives CASSSTRSGELFF.

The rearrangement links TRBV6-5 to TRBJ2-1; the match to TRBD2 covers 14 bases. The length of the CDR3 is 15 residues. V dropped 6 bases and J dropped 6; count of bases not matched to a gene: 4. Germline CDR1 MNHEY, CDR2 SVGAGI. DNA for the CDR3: TGTGCCAGCAGGGGACTAGCGGGAGTCCGCAATGAGCAGTTCTTC. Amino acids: CASRGLAGVRNEQFF.

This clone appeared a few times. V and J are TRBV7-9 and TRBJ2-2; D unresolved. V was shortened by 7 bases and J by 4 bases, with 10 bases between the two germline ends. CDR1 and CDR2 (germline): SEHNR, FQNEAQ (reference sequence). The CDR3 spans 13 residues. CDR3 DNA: TGTGCCAGCACCCGATTGAGCACCGGGGAGCTGTTTTTT. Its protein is CASTRLSTGELFF. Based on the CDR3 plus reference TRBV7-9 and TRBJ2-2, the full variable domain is DTGVSQNPRHKITKRGQNVTFRCDPISEHNRLYWYRQTLGQGPEFLTYFQNEAQLEKSRLLSDRFSAERPKGSFSTLEIQRTEQGDSAMYLCASTRLSTGELFFGEGSRLTVL.

The CDR3 region is CASSVTGGNYGYTF. The CDR3 DNA is TGTGCCAGCAGCGTCACAGGGGGGAACTATGGCTACACCTTC. The chain recombines TRBV9 with TRBJ1-2; 8 bases map to TRBD1. The germline gives CDR1 SGDLS, CDR2 YYNGEE. With 2 bases clipped from V and 2 bases from J, the junction kept 2 bases outside the gene matches. The CDR3 runs to 14 residues.

The DNA for the CDR3 is TGTGCCAGCAACATGAGAAGAATCGGGGGGATCGCATGGGAAAAACTGTTTTTT. Translated: CASNMRRIGGIAWEKLFF. The J gene is TRBJ1-4, the V gene TRBV28, with a possible D match to TRBD1 (5 bases). V was cut by 7 bases and J by 8 bases, with 29 bases left in between. The CDR3 totals 18 residues. The V gene's germline CDR1 is MDHEN and CDR2 SYDVKM. Full variable domain (remainder filled in from reference TRBV28 and TRBJ1-4): DVKVTQSSRYLVKRTGEKVFLECVQDMDHENMFWYRQDPGLGLRLIYFSYDVKMKEKGDIPEGYSVSREKKERFSLILESASTNQTSMYLCASNMRRIGGIAWEKLFFGSGTQLSVL.

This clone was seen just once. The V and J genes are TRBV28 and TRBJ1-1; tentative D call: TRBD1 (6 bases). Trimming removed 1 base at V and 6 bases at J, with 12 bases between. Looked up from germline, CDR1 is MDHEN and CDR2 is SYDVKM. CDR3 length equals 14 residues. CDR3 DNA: TGTGCCAGCAGTTTATCTAACAGGGCATCTGAAGCTTTCTTT. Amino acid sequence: CASSLSNRASEAFF.

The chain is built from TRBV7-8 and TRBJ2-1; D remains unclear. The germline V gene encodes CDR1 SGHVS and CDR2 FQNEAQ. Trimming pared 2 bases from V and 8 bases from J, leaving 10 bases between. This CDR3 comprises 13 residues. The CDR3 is CASSLIISDEQFF. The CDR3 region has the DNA TGTGCCAGCAGCTTAATAATCTCGGATGAGCAGTTCTTC.

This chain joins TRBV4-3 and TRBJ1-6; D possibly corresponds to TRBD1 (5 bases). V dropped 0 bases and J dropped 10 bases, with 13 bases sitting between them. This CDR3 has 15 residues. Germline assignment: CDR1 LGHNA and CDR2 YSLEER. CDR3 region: CASSQDETALSPLHF. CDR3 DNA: TGCGCCAGCAGCCAAGATGAGACAGCCCTATCACCCCTCCACTTT.

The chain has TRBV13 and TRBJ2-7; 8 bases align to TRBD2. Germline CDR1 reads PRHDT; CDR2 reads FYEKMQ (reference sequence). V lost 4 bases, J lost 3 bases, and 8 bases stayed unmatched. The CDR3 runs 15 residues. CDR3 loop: CASSYQRESNYEQYF. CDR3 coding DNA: TGTGCCAGCAGCTACCAGCGGGAGTCGAACTACGAGCAGTACTTC.

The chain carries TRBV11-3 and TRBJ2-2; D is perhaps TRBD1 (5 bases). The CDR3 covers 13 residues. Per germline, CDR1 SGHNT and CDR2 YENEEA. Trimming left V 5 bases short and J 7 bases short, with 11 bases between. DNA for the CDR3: TGTGCCAGCAGCAGCAGGGCCGACGGGGAGCTGTTTTTT. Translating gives CASSSRADGELFF.

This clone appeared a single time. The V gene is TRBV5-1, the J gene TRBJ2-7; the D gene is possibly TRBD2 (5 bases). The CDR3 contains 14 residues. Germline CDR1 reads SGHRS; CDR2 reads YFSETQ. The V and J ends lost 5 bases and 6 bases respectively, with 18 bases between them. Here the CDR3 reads CASRSPGIPPEQYF. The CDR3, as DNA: TGCGCCAGCAGGTCCCCCGGGATCCCCCCCGAGCAGTACTTC. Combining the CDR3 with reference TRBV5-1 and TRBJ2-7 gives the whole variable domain KAGVTQTPRYLIKTRGQQVTLSCSPISGHRSVSWYQQTPGQGLQFLFEYFSETQRNKGNFPGRFSGRQFSNSRSEMNVSTLELGDSALYLCASRSPGIPPEQYFGPGTRLTVT.

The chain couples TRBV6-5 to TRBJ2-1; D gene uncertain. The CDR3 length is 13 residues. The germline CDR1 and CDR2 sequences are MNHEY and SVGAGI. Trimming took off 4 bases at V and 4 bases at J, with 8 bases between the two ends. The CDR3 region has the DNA TGTGCCAGCAGTTCCGAGCATTACAATGAGCAGTTCTTC. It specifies CASSSEHYNEQFF.

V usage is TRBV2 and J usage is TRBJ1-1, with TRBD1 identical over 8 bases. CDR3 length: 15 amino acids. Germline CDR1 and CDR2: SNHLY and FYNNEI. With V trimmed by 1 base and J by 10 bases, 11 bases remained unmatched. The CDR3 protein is CASSEGAGGPSRAFF. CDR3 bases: TGTGCCAGCAGTGAAGGTGCAGGGGGCCCGTCTAGAGCTTTCTTT.

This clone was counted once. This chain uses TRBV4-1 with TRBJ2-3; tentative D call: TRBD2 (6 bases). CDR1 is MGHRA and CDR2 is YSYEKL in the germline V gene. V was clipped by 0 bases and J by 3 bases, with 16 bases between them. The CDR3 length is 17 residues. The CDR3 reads CASSQDRETHKTDTQYF. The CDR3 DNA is TGCGCCAGCAGCCAAGATCGGGAGACTCACAAAACAGATACGCAGTATTTT.

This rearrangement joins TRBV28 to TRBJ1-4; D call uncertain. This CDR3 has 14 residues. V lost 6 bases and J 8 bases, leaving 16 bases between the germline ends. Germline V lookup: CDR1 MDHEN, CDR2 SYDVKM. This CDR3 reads CASRPGRAFEKLFF. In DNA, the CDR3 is TGTGCCAGCAGACCGGGGAGAGCGTTCGAAAAACTGTTTTTT.

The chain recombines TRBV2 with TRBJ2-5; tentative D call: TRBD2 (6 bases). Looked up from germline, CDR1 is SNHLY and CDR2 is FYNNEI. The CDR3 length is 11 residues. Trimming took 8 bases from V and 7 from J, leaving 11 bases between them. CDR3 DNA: TGTGCCAGCCGGGGTAGCGGGACCCAGTACTTC. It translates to CASRGSGTQYF.

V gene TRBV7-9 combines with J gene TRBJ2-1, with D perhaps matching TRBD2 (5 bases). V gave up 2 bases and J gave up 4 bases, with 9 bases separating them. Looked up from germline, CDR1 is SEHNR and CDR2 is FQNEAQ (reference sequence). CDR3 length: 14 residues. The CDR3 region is CASSLLREYNEQFF. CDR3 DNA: TGTGCCAGCAGCTTACTTAGGGAGTACAATGAGCAGTTCTTC. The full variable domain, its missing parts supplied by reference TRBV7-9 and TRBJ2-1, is DTGVSQNPRHKITKRGQNVTFRCDPISEHNRLYWYRQTLGQGPEFLTYFQNEAQLEKSRLLSDRFSAERPKGSFSTLEIQRTEQGDSAMYLCASSLLREYNEQFFGPGTRLTVL.

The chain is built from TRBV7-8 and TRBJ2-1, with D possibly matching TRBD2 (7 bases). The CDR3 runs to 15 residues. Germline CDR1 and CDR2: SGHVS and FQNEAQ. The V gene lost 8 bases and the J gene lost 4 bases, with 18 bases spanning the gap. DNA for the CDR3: TGTGCCAGCGCAGATTGGGGGCGGGAGTACAATGAGCAGTTCTTC. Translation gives CASADWGREYNEQFF. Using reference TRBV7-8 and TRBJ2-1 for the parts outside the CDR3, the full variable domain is GAGVSQSPRYKVAKRGQDVALRCDPISGHVSLFWYQQALGQGPEFLTYFQNEAQLDKSGLPSDRFFAERPEGSVSTLKIQRTQQEDSAVYLCASADWGREYNEQFFGPGTRLTVL.

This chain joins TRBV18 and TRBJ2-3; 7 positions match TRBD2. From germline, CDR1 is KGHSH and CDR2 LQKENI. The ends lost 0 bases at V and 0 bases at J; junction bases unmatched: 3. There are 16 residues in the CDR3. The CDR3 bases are TGTGCCAGCTCACCACCTGGGGAGGGGAGCACAGATACGCAGTATTTT. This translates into CASSPPGEGSTDTQYF.

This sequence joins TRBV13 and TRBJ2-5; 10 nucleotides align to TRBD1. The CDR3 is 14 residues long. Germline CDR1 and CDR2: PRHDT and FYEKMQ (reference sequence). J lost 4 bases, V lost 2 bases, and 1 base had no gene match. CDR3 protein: CASSLRTGGETQYF. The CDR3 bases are TGTGCCAGCAGCTTAAGGACAGGGGGAGAGACCCAGTACTTC.

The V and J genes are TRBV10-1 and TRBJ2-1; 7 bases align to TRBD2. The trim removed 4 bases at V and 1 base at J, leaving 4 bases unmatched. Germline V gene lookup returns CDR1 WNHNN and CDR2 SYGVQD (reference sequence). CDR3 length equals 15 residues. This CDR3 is CASSGGRGSYNEQFF. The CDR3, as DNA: TGCGCCAGCAGTGGCGGGAGAGGGTCCTACAATGAGCAGTTCTTC.

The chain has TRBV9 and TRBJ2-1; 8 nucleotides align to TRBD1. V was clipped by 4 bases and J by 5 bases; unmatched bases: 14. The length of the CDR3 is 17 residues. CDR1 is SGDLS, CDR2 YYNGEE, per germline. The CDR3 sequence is CASSFLPSGQGDNEQFF. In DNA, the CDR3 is TGTGCCAGCAGCTTTCTCCCGTCCGGACAGGGCGACAATGAGCAGTTCTTC.

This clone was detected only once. The CDR3 sequence: CASSLAATSAGSEQFF. The CDR3 DNA sequence: TGCGCCAGCAGCTTGGCGGCGACTAGTGCGGGGTCTGAGCAGTTCTTC. This chain uses TRBV5-1 with TRBJ2-1; possible D gene TRBD2, 6 bases. Per germline, CDR1 SGHRS and CDR2 YFSETQ. The CDR3 runs 16 residues. V was pared by 0 bases and J by 9 bases, with 19 bases between.

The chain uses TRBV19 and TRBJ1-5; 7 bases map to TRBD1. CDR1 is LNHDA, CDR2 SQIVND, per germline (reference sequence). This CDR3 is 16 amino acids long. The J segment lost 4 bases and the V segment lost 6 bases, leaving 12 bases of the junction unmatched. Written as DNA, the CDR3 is TGTGCCAGTAGAAGGTACCGGGACAGACTAAATCAGCCCCAGCATTTT. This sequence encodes CASRRYRDRLNQPQHF.

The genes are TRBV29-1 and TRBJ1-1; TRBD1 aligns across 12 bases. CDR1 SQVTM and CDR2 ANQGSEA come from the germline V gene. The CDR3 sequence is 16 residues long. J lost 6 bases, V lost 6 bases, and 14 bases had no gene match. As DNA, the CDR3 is TGCAGCGTGGAGGGACAGGGGGCGAATCTACTCCCTGAAGCTTTCTTT. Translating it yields CSVEGQGANLLPEAFF.

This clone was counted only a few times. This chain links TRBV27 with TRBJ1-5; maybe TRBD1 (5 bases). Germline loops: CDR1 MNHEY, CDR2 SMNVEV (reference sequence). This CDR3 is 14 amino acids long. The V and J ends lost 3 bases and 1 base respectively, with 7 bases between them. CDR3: CASSFKGSNQPQHF. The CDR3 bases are TGTGCCAGCAGTTTCAAGGGGAGCAATCAGCCCCAGCATTTT.

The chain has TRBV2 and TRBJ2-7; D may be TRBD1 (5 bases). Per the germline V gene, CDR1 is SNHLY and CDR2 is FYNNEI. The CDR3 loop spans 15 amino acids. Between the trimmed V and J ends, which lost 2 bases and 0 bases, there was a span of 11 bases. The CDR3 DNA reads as TGTGCCAGCAGTGAAATGGGGCGCTACTCCTACGAGCAGTACTTC. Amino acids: CASSEMGRYSYEQYF.

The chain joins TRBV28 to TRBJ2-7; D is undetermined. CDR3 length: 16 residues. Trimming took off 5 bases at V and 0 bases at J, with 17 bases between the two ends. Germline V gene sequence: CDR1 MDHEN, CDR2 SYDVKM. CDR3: CASSPPTLVRSYEQYF. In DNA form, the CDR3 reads TGTGCCAGCAGTCCCCCGACACTCGTGCGCTCCTACGAGCAGTACTTC.